This T cell receptor (beta chain) was retrieved from a study of metastatic and nonmetastatic thyroid tumors. On the study more broadly: Blood and tumor or nodule tissue repertoires from malignant and benign thyroid patients were compared.

Whole-study findings and limits: It was reportedly found that TCR beta diversity was significantly higher in malignant thyroid tumors than in benign nodules, a difference seen in both blood and tumor samples.

Original data processing: The distant-metastasis classifier for papillary thyroid cancer was built from CDR3 differences across clinicopathological groups. TCRdb re-called clones via MiXCR from the PCR reads. The V and J calls and clone size are TCRdb's, not the authors'. The table lists about 27,000 clones, about an eighth of them singletons, with roughly 17% in the top ten. Treatment of any kind had been given to no patient before thyroid surgery. This clone is classed as medium-sized. What it binds is not known. Specimen: blood. This sequence was found in a female donor with papillary thyroid cancer or a benign thyroid nodule (not recorded which). Some clones in this sample may be carry-over from other donors' samples.

As DNA, the CDR3 is TGTGCCAGCAGTTATCTGGCTAGCGGGTGGGATTCCTACGAGCAGTACTTC. Translation: CASSYLASGWDSYEQYF. This sequence joins TRBV6-5 and TRBJ2-7, with 8 positions matching TRBD2. Germline trimming cut 3 bases from V and 1 base from J; bases unmatched to any gene: 11. Germline CDR1 MNHEY, CDR2 SVGAGI. The CDR3 contains 17 residues.